This T cell receptor beta chain was retrieved from a study of cytomegalovirus exposure and HLA in healthy donors. Regarding the study as a whole: Prior analysis indicated that the majority of TCR beta V segments exhibited productivity approximately 87% or approximately 30% of the time. In a later analysis, HLA-C alleles had the fewest associated TCRs, DRB1 alleles the most. Association of a missense DCLRE1C variant with TCR beta V- and J-gene trimming was reported in a later analysis.

The PCR employed 60 Vbeta primers together with 13 Jbeta primers. Assay: immunoSEQ multiplex PCR; the TCRdb copy retains only in-frame clones and omits some. Of 110,000 to 150,000 clones listed, about four fifths are singletons. Details on this clone: Its antigen is not identified.

Regarding donors, all were healthy bone marrow donors. The material sequenced was PBMCs. This sequence was found in a man aged 40-49 years in good health and CMV-seronegative.

The CDR3 loop reads CAWSWAGNFKRRRTEAFF. CDR3 in DNA: TGTGCCTGGAGTTGGGCAGGGAACTTTAAAAGAAGGAGAACTGAAGCTTTCTTT. This sequence joins TRBV30 and TRBJ1-1, with a possible D match to TRBD1 (5 bases). The V end was cut by 2 bases, the J end by 5 bases, with 27 bases between. The CDR3 loop spans 18 amino acids. The germline gives CDR1 GTSNPN, CDR2 SVGIG (reference sequence).